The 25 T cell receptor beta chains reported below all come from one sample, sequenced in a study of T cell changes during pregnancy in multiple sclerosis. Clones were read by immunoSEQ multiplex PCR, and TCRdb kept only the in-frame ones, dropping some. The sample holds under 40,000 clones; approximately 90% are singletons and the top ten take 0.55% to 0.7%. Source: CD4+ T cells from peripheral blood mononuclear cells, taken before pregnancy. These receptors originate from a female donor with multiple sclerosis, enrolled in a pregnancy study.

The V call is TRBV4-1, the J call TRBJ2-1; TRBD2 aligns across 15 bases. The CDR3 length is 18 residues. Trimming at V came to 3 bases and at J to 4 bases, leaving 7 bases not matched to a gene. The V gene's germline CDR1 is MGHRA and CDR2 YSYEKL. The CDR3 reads CASSHPGLAGGLYNEQFF. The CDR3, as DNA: TGCGCCAGCAGCCATCCGGGACTAGCGGGGGGCTTATACAATGAGCAGTTCTTC.

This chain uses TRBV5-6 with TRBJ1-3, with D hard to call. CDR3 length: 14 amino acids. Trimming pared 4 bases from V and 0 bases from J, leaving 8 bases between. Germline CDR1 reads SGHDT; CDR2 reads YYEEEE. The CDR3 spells CASSLINSGNTIYF. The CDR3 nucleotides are TGTGCCAGCAGCCTTATAAACTCTGGAAACACCATATATTTT.

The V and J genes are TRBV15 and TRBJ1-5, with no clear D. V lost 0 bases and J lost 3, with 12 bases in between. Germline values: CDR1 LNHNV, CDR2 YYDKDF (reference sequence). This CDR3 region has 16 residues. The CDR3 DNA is TGTGCCACCAGCAGAGACCCCCGCACGGTCAATCAGCCCCAGCATTTT. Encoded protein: CATSRDPRTVNQPQHF.

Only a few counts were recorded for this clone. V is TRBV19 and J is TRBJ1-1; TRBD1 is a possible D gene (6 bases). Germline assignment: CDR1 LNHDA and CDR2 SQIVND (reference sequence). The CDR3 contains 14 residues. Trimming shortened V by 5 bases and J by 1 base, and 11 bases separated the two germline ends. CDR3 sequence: CASSAQTGNTEAFF. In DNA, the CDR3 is TGTGCCAGTAGTGCCCAGACAGGGAACACTGAAGCTTTCTTT.

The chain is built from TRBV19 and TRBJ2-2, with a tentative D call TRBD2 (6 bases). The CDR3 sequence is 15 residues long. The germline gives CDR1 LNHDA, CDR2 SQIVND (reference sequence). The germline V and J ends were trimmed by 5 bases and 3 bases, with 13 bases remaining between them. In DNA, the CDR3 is TGTGCCAGTAGTCCGGCGGGGAGGCACACCGGGGAGCTGTTTTTT. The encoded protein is CASSPAGRHTGELFF.

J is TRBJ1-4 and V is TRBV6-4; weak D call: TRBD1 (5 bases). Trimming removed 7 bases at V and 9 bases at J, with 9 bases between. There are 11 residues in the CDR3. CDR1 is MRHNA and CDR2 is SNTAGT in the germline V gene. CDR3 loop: CASIGGKKLFF. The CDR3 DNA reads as TGTGCCAGCATTGGGGGGAAAAAACTGTTTTTT.

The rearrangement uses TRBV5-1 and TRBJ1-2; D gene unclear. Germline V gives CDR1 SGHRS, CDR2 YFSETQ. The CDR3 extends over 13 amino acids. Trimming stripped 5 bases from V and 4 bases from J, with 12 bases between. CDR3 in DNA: TGCGCCAGCAGTTTGTCCGGTGTCTATGGCTACACCTTC. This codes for CASSLSGVYGYTF.

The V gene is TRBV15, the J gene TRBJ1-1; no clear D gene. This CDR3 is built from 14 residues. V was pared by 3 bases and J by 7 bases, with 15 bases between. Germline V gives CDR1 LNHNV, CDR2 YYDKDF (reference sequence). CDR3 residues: CATSRTIGVSEAFF. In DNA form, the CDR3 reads TGTGCCACCAGCAGGACAATCGGGGTTAGTGAAGCTTTCTTT.

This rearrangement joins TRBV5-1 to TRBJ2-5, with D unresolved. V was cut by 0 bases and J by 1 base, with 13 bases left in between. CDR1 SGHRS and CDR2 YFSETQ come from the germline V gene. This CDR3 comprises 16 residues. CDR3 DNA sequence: TGCGCCAGCAGCTTGGGAACTACACGGATCCAAGAGACCCAGTACTTC. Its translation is CASSLGTTRIQETQYF.

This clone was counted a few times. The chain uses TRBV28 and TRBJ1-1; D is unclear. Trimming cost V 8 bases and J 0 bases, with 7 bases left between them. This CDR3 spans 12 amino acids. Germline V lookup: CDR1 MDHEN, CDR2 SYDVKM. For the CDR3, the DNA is TGTGCCAGCTCGCTAATGAACACTGAAGCTTTCTTT. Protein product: CASSLMNTEAFF. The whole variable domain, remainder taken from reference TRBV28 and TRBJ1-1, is DVKVTQSSRYLVKRTGEKVFLECVQDMDHENMFWYRQDPGLGLRLIYFSYDVKMKEKGDIPEGYSVSREKKERFSLILESASTNQTSMYLCASSLMNTEAFFGQGTRLTVV.

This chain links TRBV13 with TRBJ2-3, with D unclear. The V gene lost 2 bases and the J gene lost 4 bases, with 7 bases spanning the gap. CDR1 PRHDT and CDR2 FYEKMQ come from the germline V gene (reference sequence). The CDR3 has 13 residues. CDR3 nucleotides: TGTGCCAGCAGCTTATATCCGGCAGATACGCAGTATTTT. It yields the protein CASSLYPADTQYF.

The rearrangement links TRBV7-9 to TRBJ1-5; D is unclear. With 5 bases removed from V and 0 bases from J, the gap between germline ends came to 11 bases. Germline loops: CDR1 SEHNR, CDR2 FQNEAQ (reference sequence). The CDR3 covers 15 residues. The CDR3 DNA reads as TGTGCCAGCAGCCCAGGAGGTTATAGCAATCAGCCCCAGCATTTT. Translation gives CASSPGGYSNQPQHF.

The CDR3 DNA follows: TGTGCCAGTAGTATCGGGCAGGGGGCTACCGGGGAGCTGTTTTTT. Amino acids: CASSIGQGATGELFF. V usage is TRBV19 and J usage is TRBJ2-2, with 8 bases fitting TRBD1. There are 15 residues in the CDR3. The J segment lost 5 bases and the V segment lost 3 bases, leaving 5 bases of the junction unmatched. Germline V lookup: CDR1 LNHDA, CDR2 SQIVND (reference sequence).

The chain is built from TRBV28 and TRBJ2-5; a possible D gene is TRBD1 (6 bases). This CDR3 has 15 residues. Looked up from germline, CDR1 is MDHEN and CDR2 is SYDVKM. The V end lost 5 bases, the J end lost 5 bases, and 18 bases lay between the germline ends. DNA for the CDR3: TGTGCCAGCAGTCCTCCACAGGGTTTGAGGGAGACCCAGTACTTC. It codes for CASSPPQGLRETQYF.

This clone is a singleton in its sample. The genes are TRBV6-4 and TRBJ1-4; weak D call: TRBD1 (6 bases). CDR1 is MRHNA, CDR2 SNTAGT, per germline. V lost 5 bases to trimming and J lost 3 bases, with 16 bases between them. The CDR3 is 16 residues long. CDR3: CASSSDSLGANEKLFF. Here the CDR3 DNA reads TGTGCCAGCAGTTCGGACAGCCTAGGAGCTAATGAAAAACTGTTTTTT.

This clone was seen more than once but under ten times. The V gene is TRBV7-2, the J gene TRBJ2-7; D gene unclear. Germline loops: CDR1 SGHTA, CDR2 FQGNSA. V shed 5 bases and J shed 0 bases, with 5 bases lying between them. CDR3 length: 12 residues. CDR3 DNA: TGTGCCAGCAGCCTGAGCTCCTACGAGCAGTACTTC. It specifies CASSLSSYEQYF.

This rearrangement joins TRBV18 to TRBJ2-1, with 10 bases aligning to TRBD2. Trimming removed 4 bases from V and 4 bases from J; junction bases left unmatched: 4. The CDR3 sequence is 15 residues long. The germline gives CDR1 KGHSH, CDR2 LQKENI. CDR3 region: CASSLGTSAYNEQFF. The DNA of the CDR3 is TGTGCCAGCTCACTCGGGACTAGCGCGTACAATGAGCAGTTCTTC. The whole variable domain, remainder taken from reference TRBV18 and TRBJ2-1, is NAGVMQNPRHLVRRRGQEARLRCSPMKGHSHVYWYRQLPEEGLKFMVYLQKENIIDESGMPKERFSAEFPKEGPSILRIQQVVRGDSAAYFCASSLGTSAYNEQFFGPGTRLTVL.

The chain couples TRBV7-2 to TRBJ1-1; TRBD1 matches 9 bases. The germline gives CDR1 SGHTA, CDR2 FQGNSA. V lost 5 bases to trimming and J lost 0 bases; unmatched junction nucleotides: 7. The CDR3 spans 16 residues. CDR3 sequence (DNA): TGTGCCAGCAGCATACAGGGGGCGGCCTTGAACACTGAAGCTTTCTTT. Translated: CASSIQGAALNTEAFF.

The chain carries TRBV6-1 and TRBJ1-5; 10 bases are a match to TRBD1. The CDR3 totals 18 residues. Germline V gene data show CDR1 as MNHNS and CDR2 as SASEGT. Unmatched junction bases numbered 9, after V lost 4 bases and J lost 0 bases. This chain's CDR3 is CASSARDRGGHSNQPQHF. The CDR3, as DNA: TGTGCCAGCAGTGCCCGGGACAGGGGTGGGCATAGCAATCAGCCCCAGCATTTT.

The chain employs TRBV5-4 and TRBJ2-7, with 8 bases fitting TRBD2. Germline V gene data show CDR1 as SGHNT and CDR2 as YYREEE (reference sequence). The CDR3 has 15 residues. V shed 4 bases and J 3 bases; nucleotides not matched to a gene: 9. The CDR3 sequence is CASSAASGGFYEQYF. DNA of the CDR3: TGTGCCAGCAGCGCGGCGAGCGGGGGCTTCTACGAGCAGTACTTC.

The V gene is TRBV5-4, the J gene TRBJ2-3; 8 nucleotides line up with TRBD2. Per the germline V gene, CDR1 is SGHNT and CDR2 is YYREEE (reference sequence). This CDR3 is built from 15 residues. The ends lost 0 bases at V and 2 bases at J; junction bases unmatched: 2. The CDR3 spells CASSLGGGYTDTQYF. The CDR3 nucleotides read TGTGCCAGCAGCTTGGGCGGGGGGTACACAGATACGCAGTATTTT.

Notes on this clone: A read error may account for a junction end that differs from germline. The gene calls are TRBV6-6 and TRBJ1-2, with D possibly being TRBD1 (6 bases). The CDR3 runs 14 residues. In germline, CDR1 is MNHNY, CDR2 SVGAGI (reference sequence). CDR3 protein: CASSYRQGNYGHTF. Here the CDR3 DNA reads TGTGCCAGCAGTTATCGGCAGGGGAACTATGGCCACACCTTC.

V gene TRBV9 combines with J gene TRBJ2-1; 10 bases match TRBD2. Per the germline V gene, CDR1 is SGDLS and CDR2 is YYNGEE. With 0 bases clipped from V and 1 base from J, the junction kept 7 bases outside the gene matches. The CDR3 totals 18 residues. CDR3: CASSVVSSGGPSYNEQFF. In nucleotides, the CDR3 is TGTGCCAGCAGCGTAGTTTCTAGCGGGGGACCATCCTACAATGAGCAGTTCTTC.

DNA for the CDR3: TGTGCCAGCAGCTTAGGGAGAGATACCTATGGCTACACCTTC. Translated: CASSLGRDTYGYTF. This sequence joins TRBV7-9 and TRBJ1-2; D ambiguous. V was pared by 1 base and J by 4 bases, with 10 bases between. The CDR3 is 14 amino acids. Germline assignment: CDR1 SEHNR and CDR2 FQNEAQ (reference sequence).

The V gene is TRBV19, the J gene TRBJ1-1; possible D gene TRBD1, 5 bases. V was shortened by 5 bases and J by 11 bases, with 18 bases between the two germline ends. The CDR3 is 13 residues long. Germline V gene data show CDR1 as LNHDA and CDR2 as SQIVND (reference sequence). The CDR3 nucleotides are TGTGCCAGTAGTGGTTCGTCAGGGCGGTTCGCTTTCTTT. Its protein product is CASSGSSGRFAFF.